This entry lists 27 T cell receptor beta chains sequenced from one sample in a study of T cells expressing NK-cell markers. Reanalyzing the 5' RACE reads, TCRdb keeps one entry per CDR3 protein, without DNA. Recorded for this sample: 3,000 or so distinct CDR3 sequences. Sequencing used blood T cells: a sorted CD56 or NKG2C T cell subset, CD4+ or CD8+ T cells, or bulk PBMC T cells (not recorded which). Receptors originate from a man aged 18 to 69 in good health.

V gene TRBV10-3 combines with J gene TRBJ1-2; the TCRdb D gene call, TRBD1, has no DNA to confirm it. The CDR3 length is 15 residues. Per germline, CDR1 ENHRY and CDR2 SYGVKD. The CDR3 loop reads CAISGDRGPNYGYTF.

The chain joins TRBV4-1 to TRBJ2-7; TCRdb picks TRBD2, but there is no DNA to check that call. The germline CDR1 and CDR2 sequences are MGHRA and YSYEKL. There are 15 residues in the CDR3. The CDR3 here is CASSKWAETNYEQYF.

The V call is TRBV9, the J call TRBJ2-7; TCRdb proposes TRBD2, but this gene call is untestable without DNA. CDR1 SGDLS and CDR2 YYNGEE come from the germline V gene. This CDR3 is built from 15 residues. The CDR3 sequence is CASSPQTSGIDEQYF.

The rearrangement uses TRBV6-1 and TRBJ2-1; absent DNA, TCRdb's TRBD2 call cannot be checked. This CDR3 contains 19 residues. CDR1 is MNHNS, CDR2 SASEGT, per germline. The CDR3 protein is CASRKRHQLAGGLYNEQFF.

The chain couples TRBV19 to TRBJ1-2. The CDR3 covers 15 residues. Germline CDR1 and CDR2: LNHDA and SQIVND (reference sequence). This CDR3 reads CASSIVTGANYGYTF.

The rearrangement joins TRBV7-9 to TRBJ2-1. This CDR3 spans 12 amino acids. Germline CDR1 and CDR2: SEHNR and FQNEAQ (reference sequence). The CDR3 protein is CASSFAGNEQFF. The full variable domain, in which reference TRBV7-9 and TRBJ2-1 provide the parts outside the CDR3, is DTGVSQNPRHKITKRGQNVTFRCDPISEHNRLYWYRQTLGQGPEFLTYFQNEAQLEKSRLLSDRFSAERPKGSFSTLEIQRTEQGDSAMYLCASSFAGNEQFFGPGTRLTVL.

The rearrangement links TRBV2 to TRBJ2-1. CDR3 length: 16 amino acids. Germline V gene data show CDR1 as SNHLY and CDR2 as FYNNEI. The CDR3 is CASSEAPQLIVNEQFF.

V gene TRBV20-1 combines with J gene TRBJ2-3; TCRdb outputs TRBD1, but without DNA this stays unchecked. The CDR3 contains 14 residues. Germline CDR1 DFQATT, CDR2 SNEGSKA (reference sequence). The chain's CDR3 is CSAGGGQVTDTQYF.

The chain employs TRBV7-3 and TRBJ1-6. Germline values: CDR1 SGHTA, CDR2 FQGTGA. The CDR3 runs 18 residues. The CDR3 here is CASSLTLRAGWDNSPLHF.

The chain joins TRBV5-1 to TRBJ1-4; no DNA is available, so the TRBD1 call from TCRdb remains unchecked. The germline V gene encodes CDR1 SGHRS and CDR2 YFSETQ. The CDR3 totals 16 residues. CDR3 in amino acids: CASSVTGWRGNEKLFF.

The chain uses TRBV7-9 and TRBJ2-5; absent DNA, TCRdb's TRBD1 call cannot be checked. The CDR3 has 15 amino acids. Germline CDR1 is SEHNR and CDR2 is FQNEAQ (reference sequence). CDR3 protein: CASSIDGTVQETQYF.

The chain carries TRBV19 and TRBJ2-3; TCRdb proposes TRBD1, but this gene call is untestable without DNA. The CDR3 length is 14 residues. Germline values: CDR1 LNHDA, CDR2 SQIVND (reference sequence). This CDR3 reads CASSWAGATDTQYF.

The chain couples TRBV15 to TRBJ2-3; as DNA is missing, the TRBD2 call by TCRdb cannot be tested. Germline CDR1 is LNHNV and CDR2 is YYDKDF (reference sequence). CDR3 length equals 17 residues. The chain's CDR3 is CATSRVVLAGSTDTQYF.

The V call is TRBV2, the J call TRBJ2-2; absent DNA, TCRdb's TRBD2 call cannot be checked. Germline CDR1 is SNHLY and CDR2 is FYNNEI. The CDR3 is made up of 16 amino acids. This chain's CDR3 is CASSVLGGSGSGELFF.

This chain links TRBV7-8 with TRBJ1-5; TCRdb calls TRBD1, which cannot be checked without DNA. In germline, CDR1 is SGHVS, CDR2 FQNEAQ. This CDR3 region has 17 residues. The CDR3 loop is CASSYFTGTPSNQPQHF.

The chain is built from TRBV6-2 or TRBV6-3 and TRBJ2-2; as DNA is missing, the TRBD2 call by TCRdb cannot be tested. Germline V gene lookup returns CDR1 MNHEY and CDR2 SVGEGT. This CDR3 has 14 amino acids. CDR3 amino acids: CASSRGGDAGELFF.

The chain recombines TRBV29-1 with TRBJ2-1; the TCRdb call, TRBD2, lacks DNA for checking. The CDR3 totals 15 residues. Per the germline V gene, CDR1 is SQVTM and CDR2 is ANQGSEA. CDR3 protein: CSVVVGSGAYNEQFF.

The chain joins TRBV7-9 to TRBJ2-5; TCRdb designates TRBD2, a call that cannot be tested without DNA. The CDR3 loop spans 17 amino acids. Per the germline V gene, CDR1 is SEHNR and CDR2 is FQNEAQ (reference sequence). This chain's CDR3 is CASSLQKRGGYQETQYF. The entire variable domain, with the rest obtained from reference TRBV7-9 and TRBJ2-5, is as follows: DTGVSQNPRHKITKRGQNVTFRCDPISEHNRLYWYRQTLGQGPEFLTYFQNEAQLEKSRLLSDRFSAERPKGSFSTLEIQRTEQGDSAMYLCASSLQKRGGYQETQYFGPGTRLLVL.

The rearrangement uses TRBV20-1 and TRBJ1-1; with no DNA, the TCRdb D assignment of TRBD1 cannot be verified. The CDR3 loop spans 14 amino acids. Per the germline V gene, CDR1 is DFQATT and CDR2 is SNEGSKA (reference sequence). CDR3 in amino acids: CSARPHRVNTEAFF.

The rearrangement joins TRBV28 to TRBJ1-2; TCRdb calls TRBD1, which cannot be checked without DNA. This CDR3 has 11 amino acids. Per germline, CDR1 MDHEN and CDR2 SYDVKM. The CDR3 loop reads CASARGFGYTF.

This chain connects TRBV7-8 to TRBJ2-1. This CDR3 has 15 amino acids. Germline V CDR1 and CDR2: SGHVS, FQNEAQ. CDR3 sequence reads: CASTKTETGLYEQFF.

The genes are TRBV28 and TRBJ1-1; TCRdb names TRBD1, which stays unverified in the absence of DNA. The CDR3 runs 13 residues. Germline lookup yields CDR1 MDHEN and CDR2 SYDVKM. The chain's CDR3 is CASSPPVVNEAFF.

The CDR3: CASSSGRDTEAFF. The J gene is TRBJ1-1, the V gene TRBV12-3 or TRBV12-4; TCRdb selects TRBD1, and the lack of DNA leaves this call unchecked. The CDR3 is 13 residues long.

The chain combines TRBV5-1 with TRBJ1-2. The V gene's germline CDR1 is SGHRS and CDR2 YFSETQ. CDR3 length: 15 residues. CDR3 sequence: CASSLANIGNYGYTF.

CDR3 sequence: CASSLASYEQYF. This chain joins TRBV5-6 and TRBJ2-7. Germline assignment: CDR1 SGHDT and CDR2 YYEEEE. CDR3 length: 12 amino acids.

J is TRBJ2-5 and V is TRBV5-1; lacking DNA, the TRBD1 call made by TCRdb goes unchecked. There are 15 residues in the CDR3. Looked up from germline, CDR1 is SGHRS and CDR2 is YFSETQ. CDR3 in amino acids: CASSLRTGGSETQYF. Looking up the rest from reference TRBV5-1 and TRBJ2-5 gives the full variable domain: KAGVTQTPRYLIKTRGQQVTLSCSPISGHRSVSWYQQTPGQGLQFLFEYFSETQRNKGNFPGRFSGRQFSNSRSEMNVSTLELGDSALYLCASSLRTGGSETQYFGPGTRLLVL.

The rearrangement joins TRBV5-1 to TRBJ1-6; TCRdb selects TRBD1, and the lack of DNA leaves this call unchecked. Germline CDR1 SGHRS, CDR2 YFSETQ. This CDR3 has 15 amino acids. This CDR3 reads CASSLKGQGGSPLHF.